This T cell receptor beta chain is from a study of blood T cell repertoires in COVID-19. The wider study: The analysed material was cDNA or gDNA that came from T cells, B-cell-depleted T cells, or PBMCs.

Germline CDR1 and CDR2: MDHEN and SYDVKM. The CDR3 length is 12 residues. The germline V and J ends were trimmed by 2 bases and 12 bases, with 8 bases remaining between them. Original analysis: Reference gene primer amplification gave estimated nucleated cell counts. Produced via immunoSEQ multiplex PCR; TCRdb's table is partial and in-frame only. V, J and clone size are those of that table, while D and trimming were read from the DNA. The data contain 250,000 to 300,000 clones, 75% to 90% of them seen just once; the ten biggest clones take up 13%. Patients of the Seattle cohort, enrolled during active infection, were followed longitudinally.

This receptor was taken from a woman aged 70-85 years with COVID-19, enrolled during active disease. The rearrangement links TRBV28 to TRBJ1-6, with unresolved D. Material for sequencing was peripheral blood. The CDR3 DNA is TGTGCCAGCAGTTTAACAGTGATACCCCTCCACTTT. Amino acid sequence: CASSLTVIPLHF.